Shown below are 8 T cell receptor beta chains from a single sample sequenced in a study of identical twins. MiXCR was run by TCRdb on the 5' RACE reads, yielding one entry per CDR3 protein. Of a few hundred thousand distinct CDR3 sequences in the sample, more than 9% were seen once. In addition, the sample was reused for a study of yellow fever vaccine responses in identical twins.

The specimen sequenced was PBMCs. These receptors were taken from a woman aged 18-35 years in good health.

CDR3 nucleotides: TGTGCCAGCAGCCCCGACAGGGATGAGGCTTTCTTT. It specifies CASSPDRDEAFF. The chain is built from TRBV7-9 and TRBJ1-1, with 7 bases aligning to TRBD1. The CDR3 runs 12 residues. Germline assignment: CDR1 SEHNR and CDR2 FQNEAQ (reference sequence). The junction had 8 bases not matched to a gene; V was cut back by 5 bases and J by 11 bases.

The sample holds a few counts of this clonotype. This chain links TRBV5-1 with TRBJ1-4, with D perhaps TRBD1 (5 bases). V lost 4 bases and J 8 bases, leaving 15 bases between the germline ends. Germline CDR1 and CDR2: SGHRS and YFSETQ. This CDR3 has 14 amino acids. The CDR3 DNA reads as TGCGCCAGCAGCCCGGACCAGGGTAGGGAAAAACTGTTTTTT. Translating it yields CASSPDQGREKLFF.

The table lists this clonotype with a few counts. The genes are TRBV14 and TRBJ2-5; a weak D match, TRBD1 (6 bases). V lost 0 bases to trimming and J lost 1 base, with 18 bases between them. The germline V gene has CDR1 SGHDN and CDR2 FVKESK. The CDR3 runs to 18 residues. Here the CDR3 DNA reads TGTGCCAGCAGCCAAGAAACAGGGTGGCGGGTGCTCCAAGAGACCCAGTACTTC. Encoded protein: CASSQETGWRVLQETQYF. The full variable domain, rest sourced from reference TRBV14 and TRBJ2-5, is EAGVTQFPSHSVIEKGQTVTLRCDPISGHDNLYWYRRVMGKEIKFLLHFVKESKQDESGMPNNRFLAERTGGTYSTLKVQPAELEDSGVYFCASSQETGWRVLQETQYFGPGTRLLVL.

This clonotype occurred many times. This rearrangement joins TRBV18 to TRBJ2-3, with a tentative D call TRBD1 (6 bases). V was trimmed by 3 bases and J by 7 bases, leaving 32 bases between them. The CDR3 totals 20 residues. Germline CDR1 is KGHSH and CDR2 is LQKENI. CDR3 protein: CASSPRILSGANRAGYTQYF. In DNA, the CDR3 is TGTGCCAGCTCACCTCGAATTCTCTCCGGCGCCAACAGGGCAGGTTATACGCAGTATTTT.

The V and J genes are TRBV27 and TRBJ2-7; D gene uncertain. V was trimmed by 4 bases and J by 3 bases, leaving 13 bases between them. Germline V lookup: CDR1 MNHEY, CDR2 SMNVEV (reference sequence). This CDR3 region has 14 residues. The DNA for the CDR3 is TGTGCCAGCAGTTCCCGACAAGCACACTACGAGCAGTACTTC. Translated, it gives CASSSRQAHYEQYF.

The V call is TRBV20-1, the J call TRBJ2-2; 8 nucleotides line up with TRBD2. This CDR3 comprises 17 residues. V lost 6 bases to trimming and J lost 2 bases; unmatched junction nucleotides: 14. Germline loops: CDR1 DFQATT, CDR2 SNEGSKA (reference sequence). CDR3 DNA sequence: TGCAGTGCCGAGCTGAGTAGCGGGGTAACAAACACCGGGGAGCTGTTTTTT. Protein sequence: CSAELSSGVTNTGELFF.

In its sample, this clonotype was seen a few times. This sequence joins TRBV29-1 and TRBJ2-1, with 7 bases matching TRBD1. Germline loops: CDR1 SQVTM, CDR2 ANQGSEA. Trimming at V came to 3 bases and at J to 3 bases, leaving 2 bases not matched to a gene. The CDR3 has 13 amino acids. DNA for the CDR3: TGCAGCGTTGAGGGGACAGTCTACAATGAGCAGTTCTTC. It translates to CSVEGTVYNEQFF.

This clonotype turned up a few times. J is TRBJ2-7 and V is TRBV27; TRBD1 matches at 7 bases. This CDR3 has 18 amino acids. The V gene's germline CDR1 is MNHEY and CDR2 SMNVEV (reference sequence). The J segment lost 0 bases and the V segment lost 5 bases, leaving 16 bases of the junction unmatched. The CDR3 DNA is TGTGCCAGCAGTCCCTTATTCCCGACAGGGCCAAACTCCTACGAGCAGTACTTC. Translated, it gives CASSPLFPTGPNSYEQYF.